The rows below give T cell receptor beta chains drawn from one sample of a study of T cells after yellow fever vaccination. One entry per CDR3 protein results from TCRdb running MiXCR on the 5' RACE reads. This sample has 400,000 or so distinct CDR3 sequences; approximately 6% occur once, and the top ten carry around 16%. Sequences were derived from PBMCs, sampled 5 days after the yellow fever booster vaccination. All receptors derive from a man aged 25-45 years who received the YFV17D yellow fever vaccine. Each CDR3 is given without its conserved first and last residue. Each record gives: V gene, CDR3 protein.

V: TRBV28; CDR3: ASSSPSGSLYEQY
V: TRBV20-1; CDR3: SARGDDEQF
V: TRBV5-4; CDR3: ASSDRDRPFQETQY
V: TRBV5-1; CDR3: ASSLEAGSGELF
V: TRBV12-3/TRBV12-4; CDR3: ASSWVGGDYEQY
V: TRBV4-3; CDR3: ASSQSPDATTEAF
V: TRBV18; CDR3: ASSLSQPGNQPQH
V: TRBV7-2; CDR3: ASSSSGWGPILSLGTDTQY
V: TRBV5-6; CDR3: ASSLVGRANYGYT
V: TRBV19; CDR3: ASSDRGNTEAF
V: TRBV24-1; CDR3: ATSADRDAGELF
V: TRBV7-2; CDR3: ASSRASGSYNEQF
V: TRBV9; CDR3: ASSVVGSNYGYT
V: TRBV3-1; CDR3: ATCRLPAGTRAYEQY
V: TRBV5-1; CDR3: ASSLSSGSRYNEQF